These 27 T cell receptor beta chains originate from one sample sequenced in a study of shared clonotypes between healthy human individuals (dated by TCRdb to 2019 to 2021). Library method: the immunoSEQ multiplex PCR assay. TCRdb mirrors the immuneACCESS table, restricted to in-frame sequences. Some clones are absent from its copies; in checked studies, under half trace to an unresolved V gene, and the reason for the others is unknown. The sample table shows 500,000 to 650,000 clones, and roughly 72% are seen once. Approximately 12% of the sample is held by the ten biggest clonotypes. The sequencing sample was made of PBMCs. These receptor sequences come from a middle-aged woman in good health. Some clones in this sample may be carry-over from other donors' samples.

The chain joins TRBV6-1 to TRBJ2-2, with 9 bases aligning to TRBD2. This CDR3 spans 15 amino acids. CDR1 MNHNS and CDR2 SASEGT come from the germline V gene. After removal of 7 bases from V and 3 bases from J, the junction contained 6 bases not matched to a gene. CDR3 protein: CASTKTSGYTGELFF. The CDR3 DNA reads as TGTGCCAGCACCAAGACTAGCGGATACACCGGGGAGCTGTTTTTT.

This clone was recorded a few times. This same CDR3 is encoded by further DNA sequences in the sample. The chain links TRBV9 to TRBJ2-1; TRBD2 is a possible D gene (5 bases). CDR1 SGDLS and CDR2 YYNGEE come from the germline V gene. This CDR3 has 16 amino acids. V was shortened by 0 bases and J by 6 bases, with 16 bases between the two germline ends. The CDR3 here is CASSVATGLAGNEQFF. The CDR3 DNA is TGTGCCAGCAGCGTAGCTACTGGGCTAGCAGGCAATGAGCAGTTCTTC.

Comments on this clone: The same CDR3 is also encoded by other DNA sequences in this sample. The CDR3 here is CASSSPGTGAYEQYF. In DNA, the CDR3 is TGTGCCAGCAGTTCACCCGGGACAGGGGCCTACGAGCAGTACTTC. This chain joins TRBV28 and TRBJ2-7; 10 bases match TRBD1. CDR1 and CDR2 (germline): MDHEN, SYDVKM. The CDR3 length is 15 residues. The trim removed 4 bases at V and 2 bases at J, leaving 5 bases unmatched. Drawing the rest from reference TRBV28 and TRBJ2-7, the complete variable domain is DVKVTQSSRYLVKRTGEKVFLECVQDMDHENMFWYRQDPGLGLRLIYFSYDVKMKEKGDIPEGYSVSREKKERFSLILESASTNQTSMYLCASSSPGTGAYEQYFGPGTRLTVT.

The genes are TRBV4-3 and TRBJ2-5; D is possibly TRBD1 or TRBD2 (5 bases each). The CDR3 has 15 residues. Trimming took 2 bases from V and 1 from J, leaving 11 bases between them. Germline V gene data show CDR1 as LGHNA and CDR2 as YSLEER. The CDR3 region has the DNA TGCGCCAGCAGCCAATTCTTGGGGGTCCAAGAGACCCAGTACTTC. As protein: CASSQFLGVQETQYF.

This clone was picked up many times. J is TRBJ2-7 and V is TRBV10-2, with unresolved D. CDR3 length: 12 residues. Trimming took 2 bases from V and 6 from J, leaving 8 bases between them. The germline CDR1 and CDR2 sequences are WSHSY and SAAADI. The CDR3 DNA is TGCGCCAGCAGTGAGCCGGACCGCGAGCAGTACTTC. Amino acid sequence: CASSEPDREQYF.

The chain employs TRBV19 and TRBJ1-2; 12 nucleotides align to TRBD1. The CDR3 sequence is 16 residues long. With 2 bases clipped from V and 4 bases from J, the junction kept 5 bases outside the gene matches. CDR1 and CDR2 from the germline V gene are LNHDA and SQIVND (reference sequence). Here the CDR3 reads CASSIIGTGGLYGYTF. CDR3 nucleotide sequence: TGTGCCAGTAGTATAATTGGGACAGGGGGCCTCTATGGCTACACCTTC.

The rearrangement uses TRBV29-1 and TRBJ1-1; D uncertain. Per the germline V gene, CDR1 is SQVTM and CDR2 is ANQGSEA. This CDR3 has 14 amino acids. V was pared by 4 bases and J by 6 bases, with 18 bases between. CDR3 sequence reads: CSVAQRPQQAEAFF. The CDR3 nucleotides are TGCAGCGTTGCACAGAGGCCCCAGCAGGCTGAAGCTTTCTTT.

Comment on this clone: Other DNA variants within this sample encode the same CDR3. The chain carries TRBV4-1 and TRBJ2-1, with 9 bases that match TRBD1. V gave up 5 bases and J gave up 8 bases; unmatched junction bases: 10. CDR1 MGHRA and CDR2 YSYEKL come from the germline V gene. This CDR3 spans 15 amino acids. CDR3 nucleotides: TGCGCCAGCAGCGACAGGGACAGGGACGTGGATGAGCAGTTCTTC. It encodes CASSDRDRDVDEQFF.

J is TRBJ2-7 and V is TRBV5-6; the D call may be TRBD1 or TRBD2 (5 bases each). The CDR3 covers 15 residues. The germline V gene has CDR1 SGHDT and CDR2 YYEEEE. V was pared by 2 bases and J by 1 base, with 13 bases between. Written as DNA, the CDR3 is TGTGCCAGCAGCTTCTATCGGGACGGGTCCTACGAGCAGTACTTC. Amino acid sequence: CASSFYRDGSYEQYF.

In regard to this clone: A single base is all that separates this from a far larger clone, so a read error is likely. Within the sample, other DNA sequences also encode this same CDR3. This chain uses TRBV6-5 with TRBJ1-5, with D perhaps matching TRBD1 (5 bases). Looked up from germline, CDR1 is MNHEY and CDR2 is SVGAGI. This CDR3 has 14 amino acids. The chain's CDR3 is CASSYGTENQPQHF. Written as DNA, the CDR3 is TGCGCCAGCAGTTACGGGACGGAGAATCAGCCCCAGCATTTT.

CDR3 DNA: TGCAGCGTGGTAGCGGGAGGGCCAGATACGCAGTATTTT. It translates to CSVVAGGPDTQYF. The chain recombines TRBV29-1 with TRBJ2-3, with 11 bases fitting TRBD2. CDR1 is SQVTM and CDR2 is ANQGSEA in the germline V gene. The length of the CDR3 is 13 residues. Trimming at V came to 6 bases and at J to 4 bases, leaving 3 bases not matched to a gene.

The chain joins TRBV7-9 to TRBJ1-2, with D maybe TRBD1 (5 bases). From germline, CDR1 is SEHNR and CDR2 FQNEAQ (reference sequence). The CDR3 consists of 15 residues. With 6 bases removed from V and 8 bases from J, the gap between germline ends came to 22 bases. The CDR3 protein is CASSPAGGAAGGYTF. Here the CDR3 DNA reads TGTGCCAGCAGTCCAGCGGGAGGGGCCGCAGGGGGCTACACCTTC.

V and J are TRBV7-9 and TRBJ2-1, with 7 bases that match TRBD2. V gave up 5 bases and J gave up 6 bases; unmatched junction bases: 1. This CDR3 is built from 12 residues. CDR1 and CDR2 (germline): SEHNR, FQNEAQ (reference sequence). CDR3 amino acids: CASSTGGNEQFF. The CDR3, as DNA: TGTGCCAGCAGCACGGGAGGCAATGAGCAGTTCTTC.

Regarding this clone: This sequence may be a read error, since a much larger clone differs from it by one base. The CDR3, as DNA: TGTGCCGGCAGCCCATTACGGCGCTTAACCGGGGAGCTGTTTTTT. Translation gives CAGSPLRRLTGELFF. The V gene is TRBV7-2, the J gene TRBJ2-2, with no clear D. This CDR3 region has 15 residues. CDR1 and CDR2 from the germline V gene are SGHTA and FQGNSA. The full variable domain, its missing parts supplied by reference TRBV7-2 and TRBJ2-2, is GAGVSQSPSNKVTEKGKDVELRCDPISGHTALYWYRQSLGQGLEFLIYFQGNSAPDKSGLPSDRFSAERTGGSVSTLTIQRTQQEDSAVYLCAGSPLRRLTGELFFGEGSRLTVL.

This chain links TRBV18 with TRBJ2-7, with D possibly TRBD1 on 8 matching bases. This CDR3 has 16 residues. The V end lost 0 bases, the J end lost 1 base, and 13 bases lay between the germline ends. CDR1 is KGHSH and CDR2 is LQKENI in the germline V gene. The CDR3 bases are TGTGCCAGCTCACCACCGGGGGGGACAGGTTCCTACGAGCAGTACTTC. It is translated as CASSPPGGTGSYEQYF.

This rearrangement joins TRBV30 to TRBJ2-1; TRBD1 matches at 8 bases. The CDR3 is 14 residues long. The junction had 9 bases not matched to a gene; V was cut back by 5 bases and J by 6 bases. The germline CDR1 and CDR2 sequences are GTSNPN and SVGIG (reference sequence). CDR3 region: CAWDRTGYFNEQFF. The CDR3, as DNA: TGTGCCTGGGACAGGACAGGGTACTTCAATGAGCAGTTCTTC.

This clone was found once. The J gene is TRBJ1-3, the V gene TRBV9; maybe TRBD1 (5 bases). V lost 6 bases and J lost 3, with 16 bases in between. Germline CDR1 is SGDLS and CDR2 is YYNGEE. The CDR3 is 15 amino acids. CDR3 bases: TGTGCCAGCACCCAGGGCCGCAGCTATGGAAACACCATATATTTT. It translates to CASTQGRSYGNTIYF.

The chain joins TRBV6-6 to TRBJ2-5; D possibly corresponds to TRBD2 (6 bases). The J call is doubtful: the DNA matches TRBJ2-7 better. The CDR3 covers 15 residues. The germline V gene encodes CDR1 MNHNY and CDR2 SVGAGI (reference sequence). The CDR3 region is CASSNSGPAFYEQYF. In DNA, the CDR3 is TGTGCCAGCAGCAACAGCGGGCCAGCGTTCTACGAGCAGTACTTC.

V is TRBV5-4 and J is TRBJ2-1; TRBD2 aligns across 8 bases. The V gene's germline CDR1 is SGHNT and CDR2 YYREEE (reference sequence). This CDR3 has 16 amino acids. The V and J ends lost 4 bases and 10 bases, in that order; junction bases with no gene match: 16. CDR3 in DNA: TGTGCCAGCAGCACCAGCCCGAGCGGGGGCTTGGAAGAGCAGTTCTTC. Protein product: CASSTSPSGGLEEQFF.

The genes are TRBV4-1 and TRBJ2-5; D possibly corresponds to TRBD2 (6 bases). The CDR3 sequence is 15 residues long. Per the germline V gene, CDR1 is MGHRA and CDR2 is YSYEKL. The ends were cut back, 1 base at V and 4 bases at J, with 13 bases in the middle. The CDR3: CASSQAVGRGETQYF. The CDR3, as DNA: TGCGCCAGCAGCCAAGCGGTGGGGCGGGGAGAGACCCAGTACTTC.

The chain couples TRBV30 to TRBJ1-2; a weak D match, TRBD1 (6 bases). Germline CDR1 is GTSNPN and CDR2 is SVGIG (reference sequence). The CDR3 has 13 residues. With 5 bases removed from V and 4 bases from J, the gap between germline ends came to 14 bases. Here the CDR3 DNA reads TGTGCCTGGGGTTTCTCAGGGGCCTATGGCTACACCTTC. Translating it yields CAWGFSGAYGYTF.

Details on this clone: A much larger clone sits a single nucleotide away, making a read error possible. This chain connects TRBV15 to TRBJ2-5; 9 nucleotides line up with TRBD1. The germline V gene has CDR1 LNHNV and CDR2 YYDKDF (reference sequence). This CDR3 region has 14 residues. The CDR3 DNA reads TGTGCCACCGGCAGAGGACAGGGGTCGGAGACCCAGTACTTC. Residues: CATGRGQGSETQYF.

As DNA, the CDR3 is TGTGCCAGCAGCTCGGGACAGGGTTACAATGAGCAGTTCTTC. Its protein product is CASSSGQGYNEQFF. The genes are TRBV7-2 and TRBJ2-1; 9 nucleotides agree with TRBD1. CDR1 and CDR2 (germline): SGHTA, FQGNSA. CDR3 length: 14 amino acids. The junction had 2 bases not matched to a gene; V was cut back by 4 bases and J by 4 bases. Using reference TRBV7-2 and TRBJ2-1 for the parts outside the CDR3, the full variable domain is GAGVSQSPSNKVTEKGKDVELRCDPISGHTALYWYRQSLGQGLEFLIYFQGNSAPDKSGLPSDRFSAERTGGSVSTLTIQRTQQEDSAVYLCASSSGQGYNEQFFGPGTRLTVL.

As to this clone: This may be a read error: a much more frequent sequence differs by one nucleotide. The identical CDR3 is also encoded by other nucleotide sequences in the sample. V and J are TRBV4-1 and TRBJ2-2; 13 bases match TRBD2. The CDR3 totals 17 residues. Per the germline V gene, CDR1 is MGHRA and CDR2 is YSYEKL. The CDR3 nucleotides read TGCGCCAGCAGCCCCCTGACTAGCGGGAGGAACACCGGTGAGCTGTTTTTT. Translating gives CASSPLTSGRNTGELFF.

The chain links TRBV30 to TRBJ2-3, with D unresolved. Germline V gene sequence: CDR1 GTSNPN, CDR2 SVGIG (reference sequence). CDR3 length: 14 amino acids. Trimming stripped 7 bases from V and 1 base from J, with 15 bases between. The CDR3 region has the DNA TGTGCCTCCCAAGTTACCCGGGGCACAGATACGCAGTATTTT. It specifies CASQVTRGTDTQYF.

This chain connects TRBV6-1 to TRBJ1-5; the D gene is possibly TRBD1 (6 bases). Trimming took off 6 bases at V and 3 bases at J, with 12 bases between the two ends. The germline CDR1 and CDR2 sequences are MNHNS and SASEGT. The CDR3 contains 14 residues. As DNA, the CDR3 is TGTGCCAGCAGCCAACAGGGATTCAATCAGCCCCAGCATTTT. Amino acid sequence: CASSQQGFNQPQHF.

The chain has TRBV5-4 and TRBJ2-5; D possibly matches TRBD1 or TRBD2 (6 bases each). Trimming pared 6 bases from V and 5 bases from J, leaving 14 bases between. The CDR3 has 13 amino acids. From germline, CDR1 is SGHNT and CDR2 YYREEE (reference sequence). The CDR3 DNA reads as TGTGCCAGCAACCGACAGGAGGGGGAGACCCAGTACTTC. It specifies CASNRQEGETQYF.